The TCR beta chain described here comes from a study of T-cell reconstitution after alpha-beta-depleted transplantation in children (dated by TCRdb to between 2015 and 2016). Study-level background: The study quantitatively tracked T-cell immune reconstitution after TCRalphabeta/CD19-depleted allogeneic hematopoietic cell transplantation in children using TCR repertoire profiling.

CDR1 and CDR2 are read off the germline V gene (reference sequence) as SEHNR and FQNEAQ. At the junction V is shortened by 5 bases and J by 6 bases, with 17 bases in between. The CDR3 spans 15 residues, from the cysteine through the phenylalanine. The retained sequence is limited to the CDR3, 45 bases, with the frame set at the first base. The library was obtained by PCR. The sequencer was an Illumina HiSeq 2500. To normalize quantification of the TCRbeta repertoire, the TCR libraries were built with molecular barcoding that relied on unique molecular identifiers. Using fastp at Q25 and MiXCR, TCRdb reprocessed the public reads and kept productive beta chains. Rows with one shared CDR3 protein collapse into an entry with the most common genes and DNA. The sample table records 490,000 or so distinct CDR3 sequences; around 12% of these occur just once. Less than 6.5% of the sample is held by the ten biggest clonotypes.

This clonotype was seen ten or more times. The specificity of this receptor is unknown. Within one base of it there is no much larger clone, and no base qualities were kept. The chain is assembled from TRBV7-9 and TRBJ2-1; the D gene is possibly TRBD1 or TRBD2, with 5 bases matching each. This TCR derives from a human donor who donated a stem cell graft to a child with combined immunodeficiency. This material consisted of PBMCs from the stem cell graft donor, taken from the stem cell graft. The DNA sequence reads TGTGCCAGCAGCCCCCCGGGACCCCGCTCCAATGAGCAGTTCTTC. Its translation is CASSPPGPRSNEQFF.